This T cell receptor beta chain stems from a study of T cells in Graves' hyperthyroidism and ophthalmopathy. Overall study findings and caveats: In blood, most of the thyroid clonotypes expanded above 0.001 were also present. With a median lead of approximately 6.4 months before onset, the model predicted ophthalmopathy.

TCR beta CDR3 sequences were amplified from RNA transcripts. Carried out on the TCR CDR3, a first-round RT-PCR used the HTBI primer set. TCRdb recomputed calls from the multiplex PCR reads with MiXCR, one row per CDR3 protein. The sample lists over 400,000 distinct CDR3 sequences, approximately 23% seen once, with under 55% in the top ten. This clonotype was detected only a few times. Antigen specificity is unknown. Germline V lookup: CDR1 SQVTM, CDR2 ANQGSEA. This CDR3 is built from 15 residues. V was shortened by 0 bases and J by 1 base, with 12 bases between the two germline ends. Lactation, pregnancy, other autoimmune disease or uncontrolled infection led to exclusion of patients. Diagnosis relied on clinical symptoms, serum thyroxine and TRAb, thyroid ultrasound and orbital computed tomography.

The sequence was collected from a woman between 70 and 85 years old with Graves' ophthalmopathy. The sample comprised blood. The chain combines TRBV29-1 with TRBJ1-2; D gene uncertain. The CDR3 loop is CSVEEPGRLNYGYTF. CDR3 nucleotide sequence: TGCAGCGTTGAAGAGCCGGGCAGGCTTAACTATGGCTACACCTTC.